This T cell receptor beta chain derives from a study of T cells in Graves' hyperthyroidism and ophthalmopathy. Template material for amplifying TCR beta CDR3 regions consisted of RNA transcripts. The TCR CDR3 was amplified in a first-round RT-PCR using the HTBI primer set. TCRdb used MiXCR to reprocess the multiplex PCR reads, holding one entry per CDR3 protein. The sample lists some 510,000 distinct CDR3 sequences; more than 20% were seen once. This CDR3 has 16 amino acids. The germline gives CDR1 SGDLS, CDR2 YYNGEE. Trimming left V 4 bases short and J 6 bases short, with 23 bases between. This clonotype was observed a handful of times.

The TCR sequence derives from a man younger than 35 with Graves' hyperthyroidism. The sample taken for sequencing was blood. This chain joins TRBV9 and TRBJ2-7; D gene unclear. The CDR3 region is CASSTIGSPMVSEQYF. CDR3 nucleotide sequence: TGTGCCAGCAGCACTATAGGGTCCCCTATGGTTTCCGAGCAGTACTTC.